Listed below are T cell receptor beta chains from one sample, sequenced in a study of blood T cell repertoires in COVID-19. Here immunoSEQ multiplex PCR was the method, and the copy in TCRdb shows in-frame clones only, minus some. The sample shows approximately 180,000 clones, approximately 82% of them seen only once. Sequenced material: PBMCs or T cells enriched from blood (not recorded which). Source of these receptors: a man aged 50 or older who had recovered from COVID-19. Each CDR3 is given without its conserved first and last residue.

J | V | CDR3
TRBJ1-1 | TRBV5-1 | ASSLGTGPFIGTEAF
TRBJ1-1 | TRBV5-1 | ASRDPGTGDTEAF
TRBJ2-5 | TRBV7-9 | ASRTTGQGGETQY
TRBJ1-6 | TRBV30 | AWSVSGARGSPLH
TRBJ1-1 | TRBV5-6 | ASTITGRVSTEAF
TRBJ1-2 | TRBV27 | ASSSQGAGGYT
TRBJ2-7 | TRBV27 | ASSYDRVSTREQY
TRBJ2-3 | TRBV27 | ASSSVTGRGTDTQY
TRBJ2-6 | TRBV2 | ASSPTGANVLT
TRBJ1-2 | TRBV2 | ASFLPGQPSGYT
TRBJ2-3 | TRBV5-1 | ASSFAGLGTDTQY
TRBJ2-2 | TRBV3-1/TRBV3-2 | ASSQVELGELF
TRBJ2-3 | TRBV3-1/TRBV3-2 | ATRTSGRTDTQY
TRBJ2-1 | TRBV19 | ASSIREVGVNEQF
TRBJ2-6 | TRBV5-1 | ASSPAGANVLT
TRBJ2-3 | TRBV7-2 | ASSLGTSGSSTDTQY
TRBJ2-3 | TRBV6-5 | ASSWAGGGTLDTQY
TRBJ1-2 | TRBV28 | ASSPYLWGYT
TRBJ2-5 | TRBV18 | ASSPGQGGQETQY
TRBJ1-2 | TRBV2 | ASTEWDSRDYGYT
TRBJ1-2 | TRBV5-1 | ASSLDGQANYGYT
TRBJ1-2 | TRBV11-2 | ASSPGQGYGYT
TRBJ1-4 | TRBV6-5 | ASHRQQGEKLF
TRBJ2-3 | TRBV29-1 | STKQGAAGTDTQY
TRBJ1-1 | TRBV6-4 | ASRQGDGEAF
TRBJ2-1 | TRBV5-1 | ASSPAPDRVNEQF
TRBJ2-7 | TRBV11-3 | ASKIGGFRSYEQY
TRBJ1-2 | TRBV12-5 | ASGSGAGYT
TRBJ2-2 | TRBV11-2 | ASSLDHSGELF
TRBJ1-5 | TRBV7-9 | ASSLLFGTEKDSNQPQH
TRBJ2-1 | TRBV12-5 | ASGFMVAGRNEQF
TRBJ2-1 | TRBV11-2 | ASSFNRENEQF
TRBJ1-2 | TRBV28 | ASSVGANYGYT
TRBJ1-1 | TRBV5-1 | ASSFDYDTEAF
TRBJ1-2 | TRBV30 | ALSREWTGFGYT
TRBJ1-1 | TRBV7-9 | ASSFSGTEAF
TRBJ1-2 | TRBV27 | ASSLRAGQVGNYGYT
TRBJ2-3 | TRBV5-4 | ASSLIWISGGTDTQY
TRBJ2-3 | TRBV7-9 | ASSLTRADTQY
TRBJ2-3 | TRBV10-3 | AISEKRGGQGDTQY
TRBJ2-2 | TRBV10-3 | AISETGGELF
TRBJ1-5 | TRBV2 | AANRDSNQPQH
TRBJ1-5 | TRBV18 | ASSPAWEREPQH
TRBJ1-1 | TRBV5-5 | ASSVREDSEAF
TRBJ2-1 | TRBV27 | ASSFWDTDEGQF
TRBJ1-4 | TRBV20-1 | SASRDSRMF
TRBJ2-3 | TRBV6-5 | ASSHLAGGNTQY
TRBJ1-2 | TRBV28 | ASSLTGYGYT
TRBJ2-3 | TRBV7-3 | ASSSGQGARDTQY
TRBJ1-2 | TRBV6-5 | ASSLTGVYGYT
TRBJ1-1 | TRBV9 | ASSVVPSGGNTEAF
TRBJ1-1 | TRBV3-1/TRBV3-2 | ASLQEGEAF
TRBJ2-3 | TRBV5-1 | ASSLRETDTQY
TRBJ1-1 | TRBV6-5 | ASIQGVTEAF
TRBJ1-1 | TRBV18 | ASSGQGNTEAF